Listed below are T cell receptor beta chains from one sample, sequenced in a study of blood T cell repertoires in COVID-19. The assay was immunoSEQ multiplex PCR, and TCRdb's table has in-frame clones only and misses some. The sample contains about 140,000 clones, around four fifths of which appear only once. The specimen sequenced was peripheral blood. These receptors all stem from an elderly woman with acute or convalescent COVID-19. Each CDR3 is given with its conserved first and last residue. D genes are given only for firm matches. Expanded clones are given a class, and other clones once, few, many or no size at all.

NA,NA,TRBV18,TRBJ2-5,CASSRGGRGQETQYF,TGTGCCAGCTCCCGAGGTGGACGGGGACAAGAGACCCAGTACTTC
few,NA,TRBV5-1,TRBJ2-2,CASRGKRDLKITGELFF,TGCGCCAGCAGAGGGAAACGGGACTTAAAAATCACCGGGGAGCTGTTTTTT
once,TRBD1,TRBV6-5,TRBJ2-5,CASSTGAPETQYF,TGTGCCAGCAGTACAGGGGCCCCGGAGACCCAGTACTTC
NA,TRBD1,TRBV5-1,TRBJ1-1,CASGSDRGQVAFF,TGCGCCAGCGGATCGGACAGGGGGCAAGTAGCTTTCTTT
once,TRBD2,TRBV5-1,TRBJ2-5,CASSLFPSGGYQETQYF,TGCGCCAGCAGCTTGTTCCCCAGCGGGGGGTACCAAGAGACCCAGTACTTC
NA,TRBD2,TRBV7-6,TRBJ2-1,CASSLVAGGPNEQFF,TGTGCCAGCAGCTTAGTAGCGGGGGGGCCCAATGAGCAGTTCTTC
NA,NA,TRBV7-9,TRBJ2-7,CASTPLSPYEQYF,TGTGCCAGCACCCCCCTATCCCCCTACGAGCAGTACTTC
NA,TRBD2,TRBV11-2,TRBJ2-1,CASSPQAGGQYEQFF,TGTGCCAGCAGCCCCCAGGCGGGGGGGCAATATGAGCAGTTCTTC
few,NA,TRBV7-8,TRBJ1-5,CASSLVRDQPQHF,TGTGCCAGCAGCTTAGTCAGGGATCAGCCCCAGCATTTT
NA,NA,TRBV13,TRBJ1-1,CASSLGSGIFF,TGTGCCAGCAGCTTAGGTTCAGGGATTTTCTTT
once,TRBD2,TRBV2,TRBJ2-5,CASSATSGRRGTQYF,TGTGCCAGCAGTGCGACTAGCGGGAGGAGGGGGACCCAGTACTTC
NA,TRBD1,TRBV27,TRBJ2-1,CASRTGGLGEQFF,TGTGCCAGCAGAACAGGGGGCTTAGGTGAGCAGTTCTTC
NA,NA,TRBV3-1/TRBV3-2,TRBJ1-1,CASSPGGLRLDTEAFF,TGTGCCAGCAGCCCCGGGGGTCTCCGGTTGGACACTGAAGCTTTCTTT
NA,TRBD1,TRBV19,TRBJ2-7,CASSIDQGQGREQYF,TGTGCCAGTAGTATAGATCAGGGACAGGGGAGGGAGCAGTACTTC
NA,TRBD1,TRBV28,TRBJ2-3,CASSPRTGDTTDTQYF,TGTGCCAGCAGTCCGAGGACAGGGGACACCACAGATACGCAGTATTTT
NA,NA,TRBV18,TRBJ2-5,CASSPVGTSETQYF,TGTGCCAGCTCACCAGTCGGTACGAGCGAGACCCAGTACTTC
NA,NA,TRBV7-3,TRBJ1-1,CASSLMGMNTEAFF,TGTGCCAGCAGCTTAATGGGCATGAACACTGAAGCTTTCTTT
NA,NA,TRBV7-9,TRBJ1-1,CASSPGALSSDEAFF,TGTGCCAGCAGCCCAGGGGCCCTCAGCAGCGATGAAGCTTTCTTT
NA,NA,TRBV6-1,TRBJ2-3,CASSETVADTQYF,TGTGCCAGCAGTGAGACAGTCGCAGATACGCAGTATTTT
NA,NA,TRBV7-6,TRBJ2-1,CASSLSPGLGSEQFF,TGTGCCAGCAGCTTAAGTCCCGGACTGGGTAGTGAGCAGTTCTTC
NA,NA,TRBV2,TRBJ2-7,CASSGGNPPYEQYF,TGTGCCAGCTCGGGCGGGAATCCCCCCTACGAGCAGTACTTC
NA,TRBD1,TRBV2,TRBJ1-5,CASSQGQGPRSVQPQHF,TGTGCCAGCAGCCAGGGACAGGGACCGCGCAGTGTACAGCCCCAGCATTTT
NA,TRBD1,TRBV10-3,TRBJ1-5,CAISRDRGRGGNQPQHF,TGTGCCATCAGCCGGGACAGGGGGCGCGGGGGCAATCAGCCCCAGCATTTT
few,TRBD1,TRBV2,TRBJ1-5,CASSEMTGSQPQHF,TGTGCCAGCAGTGAGATGACAGGGAGTCAGCCCCAGCATTTT
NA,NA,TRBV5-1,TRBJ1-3,CASSLEWGPGNTIYF,TGCGCCAGCAGCTTGGAGTGGGGGCCTGGAAACACCATATATTTT
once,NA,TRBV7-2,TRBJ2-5,CASSLGPLGSWQETQYF,TGTGCCAGCAGCTTAGGACCTCTCGGGTCGTGGCAAGAGACCCAGTACTTC
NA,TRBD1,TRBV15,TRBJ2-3,CATSSFRDRGTDTQYF,TGTGCCACCAGCAGCTTCCGGGACAGGGGCACAGATACGCAGTATTTT
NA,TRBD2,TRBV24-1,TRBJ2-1,CATSGASGGNGDEQFF,TGTGCCACCAGTGGGGCTAGCGGGGGGAATGGCGATGAGCAGTTCTTC
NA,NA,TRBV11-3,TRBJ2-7,CASSLETRTEQYF,TGTGCCAGCAGCTTGGAAACTAGGACCGAGCAGTACTTC
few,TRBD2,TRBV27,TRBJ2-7,CASSRTSGGYEQYF,TGTGCCAGCAGCCGGACTAGCGGGGGGTACGAGCAGTACTTC
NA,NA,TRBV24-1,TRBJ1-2,CATSDFGQSYGYTF,TGTGCCACCAGTGATTTTGGACAGTCCTATGGCTACACCTTC
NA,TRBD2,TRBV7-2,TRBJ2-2,CASSPAGTRAGELFF,TGTGCCAGCAGCCCCGCCGGGACTAGGGCCGGGGAGCTGTTTTTT
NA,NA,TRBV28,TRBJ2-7,CASSFLGREQYF,TGTGCCAGCAGTTTTTTGGGCCGCGAGCAGTACTTC
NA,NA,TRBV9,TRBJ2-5,CASSYDFWPGGETQYF,TGTGCCAGCAGCTACGACTTCTGGCCTGGCGGTGAGACCCAGTACTTC
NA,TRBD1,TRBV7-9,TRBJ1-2,CASSALRTGGGNGYTF,TGTGCCAGCAGCGCCCTACGGACAGGGGGCGGGAATGGCTACACCTTC
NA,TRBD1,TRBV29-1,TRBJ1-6,CSVQTGEAAPLHF,TGCAGCGTCCAGACAGGGGAGGCCGCACCCCTCCACTTT
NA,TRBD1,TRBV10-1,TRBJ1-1,CASRTPRDRGKGANTEAFF,TGCGCCAGCAGGACCCCCCGAGACAGGGGAAAGGGGGCGAACACTGAAGCTTTCTTT
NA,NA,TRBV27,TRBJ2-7,CASSLGQRPYEQYF,TGTGCCAGCAGCCTGGGGCAGAGGCCCTACGAGCAGTACTTC
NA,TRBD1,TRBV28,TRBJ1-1,CASSLSPGTGQAFF,TGTGCCAGCAGTTTATCCCCCGGGACAGGACAGGCTTTCTTT
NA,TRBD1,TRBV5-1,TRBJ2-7,CASSSEQGASYEQYF,TGCGCCAGCAGCTCAGAACAGGGGGCTTCCTACGAGCAGTACTTC
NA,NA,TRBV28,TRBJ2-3,CASRATGTDTQYF,TGTGCCAGCAGGGCGACAGGCACAGATACGCAGTATTTT
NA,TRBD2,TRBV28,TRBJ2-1,CASSRGLGSSYNEQFF,TGTGCCAGCAGTAGGGGACTAGGGAGCTCCTACAATGAGCAGTTCTTC
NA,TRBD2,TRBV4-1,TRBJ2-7,CASSQEGGGAGDEQYF,TGCGCCAGCAGCCAAGAAGGCGGGGGGGCAGGTGACGAGCAGTACTTC
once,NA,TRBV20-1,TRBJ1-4,CRGGQEEKLFF,TGCAGGGGGGGTCAGGAGGAAAAACTGTTTTTT
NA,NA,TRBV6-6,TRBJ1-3,CASSLGASGNTIYF,TGTGCCAGCAGTCTGGGGGCCTCTGGAAACACCATATATTTT
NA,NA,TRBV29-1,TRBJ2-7,CSVLSGAGEQYF,TGCAGCGTTCTCTCAGGGGCGGGCGAGCAGTACTTC
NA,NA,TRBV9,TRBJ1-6,CASSIGQTSSYNSPLHF,TGTGCCAGCAGCATCGGACAGACGAGCTCCTATAATTCACCCCTCCACTTT
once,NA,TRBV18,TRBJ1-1,CASSPRERHEAFF,TGTGCCAGCTCACCAAGAGAGAGGCACGAAGCTTTCTTT
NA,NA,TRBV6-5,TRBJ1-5,CASTFVGNQPQHF,TGTGCCAGCACTTTCGTTGGCAATCAGCCCCAGCATTTT
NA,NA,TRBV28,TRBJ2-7,CATTRWQPYEQYF,TGTGCCACCACTAGGTGGCAACCCTACGAGCAGTACTTC
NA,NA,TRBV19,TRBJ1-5,CASTDSIRVLSNQPQHF,TGTGCCAGCACCGACAGCATCAGAGTTTTAAGCAATCAGCCCCAGCATTTT
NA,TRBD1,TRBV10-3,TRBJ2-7,CAIGTGYEQYF,TGTGCCATCGGGACAGGCTACGAGCAGTACTTC
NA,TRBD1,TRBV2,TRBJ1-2,CASSSRQGSPGYTF,TGTGCCAGCAGTAGCCGACAGGGCTCACCAGGCTACACCTTC
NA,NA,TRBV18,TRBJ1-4,CASSPQTFTGEKLFF,TGTGCCAGCTCCCCGCAGACCTTCACGGGTGAAAAACTGTTTTTT
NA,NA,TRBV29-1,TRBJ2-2,CSVEDLWTTNGAGELFF,TGCAGCGTTGAAGATCTGTGGACTACAAACGGGGCGGGGGAGCTGTTTTTT
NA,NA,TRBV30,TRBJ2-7,CAWSRRGTYEQYF,TGTGCCTGGAGTAGGCGGGGCACCTACGAGCAGTACTTC
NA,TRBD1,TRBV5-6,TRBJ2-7,CASSHDRGVGYEQYF,TGTGCCAGCAGCCACGACAGGGGAGTGGGCTACGAGCAGTACTTC
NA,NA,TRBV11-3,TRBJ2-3,CASSPGRGTDTQYF,TGTGCCAGCAGCCCTGGCAGGGGTACAGATACGCAGTATTTT
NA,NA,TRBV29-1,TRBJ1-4,CSVLIPVTNEKLFF,TGCAGCGTTTTAATCCCTGTAACTAATGAAAAACTGTTTTTT
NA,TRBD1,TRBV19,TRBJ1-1,CASSLQGAGTEAFF,TGTGCCAGTAGCCTACAGGGGGCTGGCACTGAAGCTTTCTTT